These T cell receptor beta chains were read from a single sample in a study of T cell repertoires in cytomegalovirus infection. TCRdb processed the reads anew with MiXCR; each CDR3 protein has one entry. Counted here are about 830,000 distinct CDR3 sequences, roughly 33% occurring once; the ten biggest clones make up around 12%. These receptors have no identified antigens. The material was cultured CD8+ T cells from PBMCs, obtained from culture after CMV antigen stimulation. Every receptor here comes from a human donor in good health (CMV status not recorded). Some clones in this sample may be carry-over from other donors' samples. CDR3s include the opening cysteine and the closing phenylalanine or tryptophan. A D gene is named only where the DNA matches it firmly. Some rows mark clone size as missing; the rest say once, few, many or name a class of expanded clone.

J: TRBJ1-5; size: -; D: TRBD1; V: TRBV24-1; DNA: TGTGCCACCAGTGATGGGACAGATTATAGCAATCAGCCCCAGCATTTT; CDR3: CATSDGTDYSNQPQHF
J: TRBJ1-5; size: few; D: -; V: TRBV6-1; DNA: TGTGCCAGCAGCCCGGATATGGACCAGCCCCAGCATTTT; CDR3: CASSPDMDQPQHF
J: TRBJ2-3; size: -; D: TRBD2; V: TRBV7-9; DNA: TGTGCCAGCAGCCTGACTAGCGGGCCGATGGCGGATACGCAGTATTTT; CDR3: CASSLTSGPMADTQYF
J: TRBJ1-1; size: -; D: -; V: TRBV12-3/TRBV12-4; DNA: TGTGCCAGCAGTTTCCCCGGGATGAGGACTGAAGCTTTCTTT; CDR3: CASSFPGMRTEAFF
J: TRBJ2-4; size: few; D: TRBD1; V: TRBV28; DNA: TGTGCCAGCAGCACCGTGACAGGGGTATTCCCCAAAGCCAAAAACATTCAGTACTTC; CDR3: CASSTVTGVFPKAKNIQYF
J: TRBJ1-1; size: -; D: -; V: TRBV6-2/TRBV6-3; DNA: TGTGCCAGCAGTTACGGGCAGGAAGCTTTCTTT; CDR3: CASSYGQEAFF
J: TRBJ2-1; size: -; D: -; V: TRBV27; DNA: TGTGCCAGCAGTCGCCCTGGGGCCCGGGGTAATGAGCAGTTCTTC; CDR3: CASSRPGARGNEQFF
J: TRBJ2-1; size: -; D: TRBD1; V: TRBV6-6; DNA: TGTGCCAGCAGTCAACAGGGGGCCGCCTACAATGAGCAGTTCTTC; CDR3: CASSQQGAAYNEQFF
J: TRBJ1-5; size: many; D: -; V: TRBV6-1; DNA: TGTGCCAGCAGTGGTTGGAATCAGCCCCAGCATTTT; CDR3: CASSGWNQPQHF
J: TRBJ1-2; size: few; D: -; V: TRBV12-3/TRBV12-4; DNA: TGTGCCAGCAGTTTATCCACAGGGAGACGGGACGGCTACACCTTC; CDR3: CASSLSTGRRDGYTF
J: TRBJ2-2; size: few; D: -; V: TRBV12-5; DNA: TGTGCTAGTGGTTTGGGCTTAACAGCAAACACCGGGGAGCTGTTTTTT; CDR3: CASGLGLTANTGELFF
J: TRBJ1-1; size: -; D: TRBD1; V: TRBV28; DNA: TGTGCCAGCAGCCGAAAACAGGGGGCAACTGAAGCTTTCTTT; CDR3: CASSRKQGATEAFF
J: TRBJ2-5; size: few; D: -; V: TRBV27; DNA: TGTGCCAGCAGTTTCTTAACAGGGAATGGTATGGAGACCCAGTACTTC; CDR3: CASSFLTGNGMETQYF
J: TRBJ2-1; size: -; D: TRBD2; V: TRBV12-3/TRBV12-4; DNA: TGTGCCAGCAGCTTTAGCGGGGGTAGGGGCAATGAGCAGTTCTTC; CDR3: CASSFSGGRGNEQFF
J: TRBJ2-2; size: -; D: -; V: TRBV19; DNA: TGTGCCAGTAGTAGATTCCTGACCGACGGGGAGCTGTTTTTT; CDR3: CASSRFLTDGELFF
J: TRBJ1-4; size: -; D: TRBD1; V: TRBV6-6; DNA: TGTGCCAGCAGTTACTCGAGGGGACAGGGGGGTGAAAAACTGTTTTTT; CDR3: CASSYSRGQGGEKLFF
J: TRBJ2-1; size: -; D: -; V: TRBV6-1; DNA: TGTGCCAGCGCCAAAACAGTTTACAATGAGCAGTTCTTC; CDR3: CASAKTVYNEQFF
J: TRBJ1-3; size: many; D: -; V: TRBV7-9; DNA: TGTGCCAGCAGCCACCCGGAAGGAGAAGTAAACACCATATATTTT; CDR3: CASSHPEGEVNTIYF
J: TRBJ1-2; size: -; D: -; V: TRBV12-3/TRBV12-4; DNA: TGTGCCAGCAGTTTTTTTCTCGACCGGGGCTACACCTTC; CDR3: CASSFFLDRGYTF
J: TRBJ1-2; size: few; D: TRBD1; V: TRBV4-1; DNA: TGCGCCAGCAGCCAAGATCTACGGGTAGGGACAGGAGGCAACTATGGCTACACCTTC; CDR3: CASSQDLRVGTGGNYGYTF
J: TRBJ1-5; size: few; D: -; V: TRBV28; DNA: TGTGCCAGCAGAATGACAGGAGGATTCGGGGTAAGCAATCAGCCCCAGCATTTT; CDR3: CASRMTGGFGVSNQPQHF
J: TRBJ2-7; size: few; D: -; V: TRBV27; DNA: TGTGCCAGCAGTCCCGCGGGCAGCGTAAGCTCCTACGAGCAGTACTTC; CDR3: CASSPAGSVSSYEQYF
J: TRBJ1-5; size: many; D: -; V: TRBV7-2; DNA: TGTGCCAGCGGTTACAAAGGCAATCAGCCCCAGCATTTT; CDR3: CASGYKGNQPQHF
J: TRBJ1-1; size: -; D: -; V: TRBV20-1; DNA: TGCAGTGCTAGCTCCCGGGGAGGGAACACTGAAGCTTTCTTT; CDR3: CSASSRGGNTEAFF
J: TRBJ1-1; size: few; D: -; V: TRBV6-6; DNA: TGTGCCAGCGACAGGTTGGGGTCGGATAATGAAGCTTTCTTT; CDR3: CASDRLGSDNEAFF
J: TRBJ2-7; size: -; D: TRBD1; V: TRBV27; DNA: TGTGCCAGCAGTTTAAGGGGAGGACAGGGGGCGCCGGTGGACGAGCAGTACTTC; CDR3: CASSLRGGQGAPVDEQYF
J: TRBJ1-2; size: -; D: -; V: TRBV27; DNA: TGTGCCAGCAGTTTCCTCCCCGGGACACTCTATGGCTACACCTTC; CDR3: CASSFLPGTLYGYTF
J: TRBJ1-2; size: -; D: -; V: TRBV6-8; DNA: TGTGCCAGCAGTTATGGGACTGCGTTTGGCTACACCTTC; CDR3: CASSYGTAFGYTF
J: TRBJ2-4; size: -; D: -; V: TRBV2; DNA: TGTGCCAGCAGTGATGACCGCGTAGCCAAAAACATTCAGTACTTC; CDR3: CASSDDRVAKNIQYF